What follows describes a single T cell receptor beta chain. What it binds is unknown. The PCR ran on 60 Vbeta and 13 Jbeta primers. Clones were sequenced by immunoSEQ multiplex PCR, and TCRdb holds only the in-frame ones, with some missing. The sample yields 85,000 to 90,000 clones, 80% to 90% seen once. Each donor was healthy, and each was a bone marrow donor. Nominal health characterized the donors when sampled, though unrecorded immune exposures were likely. The data are from a study of cytomegalovirus exposure and HLA in healthy donors. Study-wide points: The majority of TCR sequences were rare, yet some public TCRs appeared in many donors. TRBV6-2, TRBV6-3 and some other V segments were excluded as indistinguishable.

The CDR3 extends over 17 amino acids. With V trimmed by 6 bases and J by 3 bases, 7 bases remained unmatched. The germline V gene encodes CDR1 MDHEN and CDR2 SYDVKM. The genes are TRBV28 and TRBJ2-1, with TRBD2 matching 14 bases. The receptor was derived from a man between 18 and 35 years old in good health and CMV-seronegative. Sequences were obtained from PBMCs. CDR3 DNA sequence: TGTGCCAGCAGGGGACTAGCGGGAGTGGGCTACTACAATGAGCAGTTCTTC. This gives the protein CASRGLAGVGYYNEQFF.